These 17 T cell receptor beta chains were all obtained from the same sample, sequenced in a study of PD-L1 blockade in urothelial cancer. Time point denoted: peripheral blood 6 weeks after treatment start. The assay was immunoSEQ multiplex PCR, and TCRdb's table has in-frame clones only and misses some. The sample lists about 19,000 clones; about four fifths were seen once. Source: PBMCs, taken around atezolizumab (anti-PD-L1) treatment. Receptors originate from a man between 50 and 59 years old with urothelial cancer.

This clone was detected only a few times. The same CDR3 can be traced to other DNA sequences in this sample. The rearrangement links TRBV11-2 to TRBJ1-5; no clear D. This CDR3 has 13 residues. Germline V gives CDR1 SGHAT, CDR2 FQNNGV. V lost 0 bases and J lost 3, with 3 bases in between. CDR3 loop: CASSLDYNQPQHF. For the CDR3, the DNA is TGTGCCAGCAGCTTAGACTACAATCAGCCCCAGCATTTT.

In DNA, the CDR3 is TGTGCCAGCAGTTACTCCGATGGGACAGGAAAAAACATTCAGTACTTC. Translated: CASSYSDGTGKNIQYF. The J gene is TRBJ2-4, the V gene TRBV6-6, with TRBD1 matching over 8 bases. V was pared by 0 bases and J by 4 bases, with 5 bases of the junction left unmatched. This CDR3 is built from 16 residues. Germline assignment: CDR1 MNHNY and CDR2 SVGAGI (reference sequence).

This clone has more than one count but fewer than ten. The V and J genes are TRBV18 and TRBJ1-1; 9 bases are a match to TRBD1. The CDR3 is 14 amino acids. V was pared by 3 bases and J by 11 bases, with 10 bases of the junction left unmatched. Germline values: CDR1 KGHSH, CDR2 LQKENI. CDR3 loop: CASSPGQGNLVAFF. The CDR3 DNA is TGTGCCAGCTCACCCGGACAGGGGAACCTGGTCGCTTTCTTT.

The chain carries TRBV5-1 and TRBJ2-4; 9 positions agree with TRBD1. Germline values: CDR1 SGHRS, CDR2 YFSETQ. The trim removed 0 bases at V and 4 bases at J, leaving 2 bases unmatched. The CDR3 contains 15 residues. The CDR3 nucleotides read TGCGCCAGCAGCTTGGAGGGACAGGGTAAAAACATTCAGTACTTC. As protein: CASSLEGQGKNIQYF. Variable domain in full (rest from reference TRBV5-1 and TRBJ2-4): KAGVTQTPRYLIKTRGQQVTLSCSPISGHRSVSWYQQTPGQGLQFLFEYFSETQRNKGNFPGRFSGRQFSNSRSEMNVSTLELGDSALYLCASSLEGQGKNIQYFGAGTRLSVL.

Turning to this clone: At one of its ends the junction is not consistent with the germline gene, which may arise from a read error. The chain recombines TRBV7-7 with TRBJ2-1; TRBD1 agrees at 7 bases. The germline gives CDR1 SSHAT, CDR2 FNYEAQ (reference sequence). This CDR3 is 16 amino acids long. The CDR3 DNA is TGTGCTAGCAGCCCTACAGGGGCCTCAGTTCCAATAGAGCAGTTCTTC. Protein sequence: CASSPTGASVPIEQFF.

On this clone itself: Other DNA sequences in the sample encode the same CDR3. The CDR3 bases are TGCGCCAGCAGCTTGGGGCAGAACCAGCCCCAGCATTTT. Its translation is CASSLGQNQPQHF. The chain links TRBV5-1 to TRBJ1-5; D unresolved. CDR1 and CDR2 from the germline V gene are SGHRS and YFSETQ. V was shortened by 0 bases and J by 7 bases, with 8 bases between the two germline ends. CDR3 length: 13 residues.

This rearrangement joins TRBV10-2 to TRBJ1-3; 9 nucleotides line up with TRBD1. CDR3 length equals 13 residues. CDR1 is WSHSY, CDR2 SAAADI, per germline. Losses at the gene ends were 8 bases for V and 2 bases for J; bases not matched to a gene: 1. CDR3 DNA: TGCGCCAGCGGGGACAGGGCTGGAAACACCATATATTTT. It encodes CASGDRAGNTIYF.

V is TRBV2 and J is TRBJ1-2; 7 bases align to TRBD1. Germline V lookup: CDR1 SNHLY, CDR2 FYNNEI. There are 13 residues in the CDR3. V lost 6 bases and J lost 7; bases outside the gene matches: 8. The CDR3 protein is CASRGQSGGGYTF. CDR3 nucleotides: TGTGCCAGCAGGGGACAGTCCGGCGGTGGCTACACCTTC.

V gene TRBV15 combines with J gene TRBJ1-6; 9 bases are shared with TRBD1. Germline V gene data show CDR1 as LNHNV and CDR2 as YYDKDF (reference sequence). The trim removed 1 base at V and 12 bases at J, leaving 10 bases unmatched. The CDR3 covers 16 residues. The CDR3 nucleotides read TGTGCCACCAGCAGAGTTGGGACAGGGCCTTTAGGACCCCTCCACTTT. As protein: CATSRVGTGPLGPLHF.

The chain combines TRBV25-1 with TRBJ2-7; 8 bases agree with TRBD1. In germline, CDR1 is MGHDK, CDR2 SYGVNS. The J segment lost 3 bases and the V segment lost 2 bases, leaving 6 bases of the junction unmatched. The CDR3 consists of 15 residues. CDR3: CASSEGQGLVYEQYF. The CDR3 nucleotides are TGTGCCAGCAGTGAAGGACAGGGTTTGGTCTACGAGCAGTACTTC.

In nucleotides, the CDR3 is TGTGCCGTCAATGACCGGGAATTAGCTTTCTTT. It is translated as CAVNDRELAFF. This chain joins TRBV19 and TRBJ1-1, with D unclear. Germline loops: CDR1 LNHDA, CDR2 SQIVND (reference sequence). The CDR3 totals 11 residues. Trimming removed 11 bases at V and 10 bases at J, with 17 bases between.

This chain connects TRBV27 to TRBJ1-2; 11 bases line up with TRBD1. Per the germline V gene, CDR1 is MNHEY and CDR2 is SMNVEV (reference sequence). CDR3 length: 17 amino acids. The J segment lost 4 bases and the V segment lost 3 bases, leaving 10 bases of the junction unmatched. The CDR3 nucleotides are TGTGCCAGCAGTTTCCGAAGTACGGGACAGGGGGGCTATGGCTACACCTTC. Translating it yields CASSFRSTGQGGYGYTF.

In DNA form, the CDR3 reads TGTGCCAGCAGCCAAAACAGATGGTCGCGGTTCTTC. Translating gives CASSQNRWSRFF. J is TRBJ2-1 and V is TRBV28; D is uncertain. The CDR3 sequence is 12 residues long. V was pared by 6 bases and J by 15 bases, with 18 bases between. The germline V gene has CDR1 MDHEN and CDR2 SYDVKM.

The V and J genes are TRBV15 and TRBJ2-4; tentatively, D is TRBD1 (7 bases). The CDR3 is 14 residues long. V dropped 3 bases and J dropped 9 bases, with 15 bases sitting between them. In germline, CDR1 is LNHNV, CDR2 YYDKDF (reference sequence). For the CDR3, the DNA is TGTGCCACCAGCAGCGGCCAGGGGGGAGGCATTCAGTACTTC. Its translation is CATSSGQGGGIQYF.

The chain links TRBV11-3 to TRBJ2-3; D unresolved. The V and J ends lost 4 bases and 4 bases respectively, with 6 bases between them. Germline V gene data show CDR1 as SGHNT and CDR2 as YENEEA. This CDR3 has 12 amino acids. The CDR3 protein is CASSSEADTQYF. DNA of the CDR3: TGTGCCAGCAGCTCCGAGGCAGATACGCAGTATTTT.

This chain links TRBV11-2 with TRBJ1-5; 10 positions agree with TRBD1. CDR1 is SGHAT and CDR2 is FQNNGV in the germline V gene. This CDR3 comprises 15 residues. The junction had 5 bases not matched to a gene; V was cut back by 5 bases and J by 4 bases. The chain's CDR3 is CASSARQGANQPQHF. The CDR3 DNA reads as TGTGCCAGCAGCGCGAGACAGGGGGCGAATCAGCCCCAGCATTTT.

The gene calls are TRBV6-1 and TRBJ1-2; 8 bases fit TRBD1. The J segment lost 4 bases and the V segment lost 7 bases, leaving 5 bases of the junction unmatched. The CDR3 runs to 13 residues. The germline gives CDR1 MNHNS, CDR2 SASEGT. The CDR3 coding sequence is TGTGCCAGCACCCAGGGACAGGCCTATGGCTACACCTTC. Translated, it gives CASTQGQAYGYTF.